A single sample gave rise to the 8 T cell receptor beta chains below, sequenced in a study of blood T cell repertoires in COVID-19. Sequenced by immunoSEQ multiplex PCR; TCRdb stores in-frame clones only, minus some. The sample includes a few hundred thousand clones, 82% seen only once; the top ten take approximately 3.1%. Sequenced: peripheral blood. The origin of the receptors is a young woman with acute or convalescent COVID-19.

This rearrangement joins TRBV6-5 to TRBJ1-2; D is perhaps TRBD1 (6 bases). CDR3 size: 14 residues. Between the trimmed V and J ends, which lost 0 bases and 4 bases, there was a span of 9 bases. Germline CDR1 is MNHEY and CDR2 is SVGAGI. CDR3 DNA: TGTGCCAGCAGTTACTCGGGGGCGCGCTATGGCTACACCTTC. This encodes CASSYSGARYGYTF.

The V gene is TRBV6-5, the J gene TRBJ2-7; 7 nucleotides line up with TRBD2. The CDR3 consists of 15 residues. CDR1 MNHEY and CDR2 SVGAGI come from the germline V gene. Losses at the gene ends were 5 bases for V and 6 bases for J; bases not matched to a gene: 13. In DNA form, the CDR3 reads TGTGCCAGCAGTCTTGAGCGGGTGCCGGGGGGCGAGCAGTACTTC. Protein product: CASSLERVPGGEQYF.

J is TRBJ1-6 and V is TRBV20-1; D gene uncertain. V was clipped by 3 bases and J by 9 bases, with 15 bases between them. Germline V gene data show CDR1 as DFQATT and CDR2 as SNEGSKA (reference sequence). CDR3 length: 14 amino acids. The CDR3 region has the DNA TGCAGTGCTAGTGGCATAGATCCAGGTTCACCCCTCCACTTT. This encodes CSASGIDPGSPLHF.

This chain joins TRBV5-4 and TRBJ1-6, with TRBD1 as a possible D gene (6 bases). Germline CDR1 reads SGHNT; CDR2 reads YYREEE (reference sequence). This CDR3 has 12 residues. Trimming cost V 0 bases and J 13 bases, with 8 bases left between them. For the CDR3, the DNA is TGTGCCAGCAGCTTGGCGGGGGGCCCCCTCCACTTT. This encodes CASSLAGGPLHF.

The chain joins TRBV2 to TRBJ1-5; a weak D match, TRBD1 (5 bases). Between the trimmed V and J ends, which lost 4 bases and 2 bases, there was a span of 9 bases. The CDR3 has 14 residues. Germline V CDR1 and CDR2: SNHLY, FYNNEI. The CDR3 DNA follows: TGTGCCAGCAGTGCAGGGCGCGGCAATCAGCCCCAGCATTTT. It yields the protein CASSAGRGNQPQHF. Using reference TRBV2 and TRBJ1-5 for the parts outside the CDR3, the full variable domain is EPEVTQTPSHQVTQMGQEVILRCVPISNHLYFYWYRQILGQKVEFLVSFYNNEISEKSEIFDDQFSVERPDGSNFTLKIRSTKLEDSAMYFCASSAGRGNQPQHFGDGTRLSIL.

This clone was observed once. This chain uses TRBV5-1 with TRBJ1-1, with a possible D match to TRBD1 (5 bases). Germline CDR1 and CDR2: SGHRS and YFSETQ. The CDR3 covers 13 residues. With 4 bases removed from V and 5 bases from J, the gap between germline ends came to 12 bases. CDR3 amino acids: CASSPGGGTEAFF. Here the CDR3 DNA reads TGCGCCAGCAGCCCCGGGGGGGGTACTGAAGCTTTCTTT.

V usage is TRBV12-3 or TRBV12-4 and J usage is TRBJ2-5, with D possibly TRBD2 on 5 matching bases. The V end was cut by 6 bases, the J end by 5 bases, with 13 bases between. The CDR3 extends over 13 amino acids. Here the CDR3 DNA reads TGTGCCAGCAGGCCCGCCGGGGTGGAGACCCAGTACTTC. This gives the protein CASRPAGVETQYF.

This clone occurred once. This chain connects TRBV29-1 to TRBJ2-1; 12 positions agree with TRBD2. Trimming cost V 5 bases and J 12 bases; bases outside gene matches: 5. The CDR3 consists of 12 residues. CDR1 and CDR2 from the germline V gene are SQVTM and ANQGSEA. CDR3 sequence reads: CSVSTSGSWQFF. The DNA of the CDR3 is TGCAGCGTTTCGACTAGCGGGAGCTGGCAGTTCTTC.